A selection of T cell receptor beta chains follows, all from one sample in a study of human versus mouse CDR3 diversity and MHC coevolution. Only in-frame clones appear in the TCRdb table, and some are missing; sequencing was by immunoSEQ multiplex PCR. The repertoire holds roughly 86,000 clones, with around 95% as singletons. Material for sequencing was naive CD4+ T cells from blood. Receptors were obtained from a person aged 30-70 years in good health. Each CDR3 is given with its conserved first and last residue. The size field is filled for only some rows; it gives once, few, many or a size class.

size: NA; V: TRBV9; CDR3: CASSVDAPPHPGLAGGSGYEQYF
size: NA; V: TRBV19; CDR3: CASTSESHTHTQYF
size: NA; V: TRBV25-1; CDR3: CASRGQGGRGYTF
size: few; V: TRBV28; CDR3: CASSFQGAEKLFF
size: NA; V: TRBV5-1; CDR3: CASSLAQNQAFF
size: NA; V: TRBV28; CDR3: CASSSSRETEAFF
size: NA; V: TRBV7-3; CDR3: CASSRQANTEAFF
size: NA; V: TRBV7-6; CDR3: CASSLMRTGTLTEKLFF
size: NA; V: TRBV7-2; CDR3: CASSLALGGSGYEQYF
size: NA; V: TRBV9; CDR3: CASSPGKRGSQETQYF
size: NA; V: TRBV5-5; CDR3: CASTPPAGISLGELFF
size: NA; V: TRBV20-1; CDR3: CSAPTGNGYTF
size: NA; V: TRBV7-2; CDR3: CASSWGGSVNEQYF
size: NA; V: TRBV11-2; CDR3: CASSSRETQYF
size: once; V: TRBV18; CDR3: CASSPEGARQPQHF
size: NA; V: TRBV6-8; CDR3: CASSSPVTGDRNTQYF
size: NA; V: TRBV6-4; CDR3: CASSALYTGELFF
size: NA; V: TRBV19; CDR3: CASSIGRLRAGNTEAFF
size: once; V: TRBV7-9; CDR3: CASSLFGQNTGELFF
size: once; V: TRBV14; CDR3: CASSRIRGSYTF
size: NA; V: TRBV30; CDR3: CAWKGQGSSYEQYF
size: few; V: TRBV20-1; CDR3: CSATRPGEQYF